A selection of T cell receptor beta chains follows, all from one sample in a study of T-cell reconstitution after alpha-beta-depleted transplantation in children. TCRdb passed the PCR reads through MiXCR, listing each CDR3 protein once. The sample yields roughly 300,000 distinct CDR3 sequences, around 10% seen once. Specimen: peripheral blood, collected 180 days after TCRalphabeta/CD19-depleted stem cell transplant. These receptors all stem from a male patient between 2 and 15 years old who had a stem cell transplant for chronic granulomatous disease, so the T cells may come from the graft donor. Both conserved end residues are part of each CDR3. D genes are given only for firm matches. Not every row has a clone size; where given, it reads once, few, many or a size class.

>.|many|TRBJ1-5|TRBV20-1
TGCAGTGCTAAGCCCATCCACGACTCGGCCAATCAGCCCCAGCATTTT
CSAKPIHDSANQPQHF
>TRBD1|.|TRBJ2-2|TRBV7-9
TGTGCCAGCAGCTTAGATGGGACAGGGAACACCGGGGAGCTGTTTTTT
CASSLDGTGNTGELFF
>.|many|TRBJ2-5|TRBV5-1
TGCGCCAGCAGCTTGGCGGGGCCGCAGGGGTCACAAGAGACCCAGTACTTC
CASSLAGPQGSQETQYF
>TRBD1|many|TRBJ2-7|TRBV6-1
TGTGCCAGCAGCCGCTCTCCGACAGGGTACTACGAGCAGTACTTC
CASSRSPTGYYEQYF
>.|many|TRBJ2-2|TRBV12-3/TRBV12-4
TGTGCCAGCAGTTTAAGACAGCTGAACACCGGGGAGCTGTTTTTT
CASSLRQLNTGELFF
>.|many|TRBJ1-3|TRBV18
TGTGCCAGCTCACCGGTATCACAGCTCGACTCTGGAAACACCATATATTTT
CASSPVSQLDSGNTIYF
>.|many|TRBJ2-1|TRBV6-4
TGTGCCAGCAGTGAACGGCTGGTTAACTCCTACAATGAGCAGTTCTTC
CASSERLVNSYNEQFF
>TRBD1|many|TRBJ2-6|TRBV12-5
TGTGCTAGTGGTTTGGTACTAAAGGACAGGGTATCTGGGGCCAACGTCCTGACTTTC
CASGLVLKDRVSGANVLTF
>.|many|TRBJ1-1|TRBV4-1
TGCGCCAGCAGCCAAGAACGGGTTTTCACTGAAGCTTTCTTT
CASSQERVFTEAFF
>TRBD2|many|TRBJ2-7|TRBV6-1
TGTGCCAGCATGAAAGCGGGAGGTTCCTACGAGCAGTACTTC
CASMKAGGSYEQYF
>.|many|TRBJ1-5|TRBV5-5
TGTGCCAGCAGCACGGGGTGGTCAGGGTATCAGCCCCAGCATTTT
CASSTGWSGYQPQHF
>.|many|TRBJ1-2|TRBV7-9
TGTGCCAGCAGCTCTAGAACAGGATTTTCTGGCTACACCTTC
CASSSRTGFSGYTF
>.|many|TRBJ2-1|TRBV6-2/TRBV6-3
TGTGCCAGCAGTTACTCGGAGGGGTTGTGGCAGTTCTTC
CASSYSEGLWQFF
>.|many|TRBJ2-7|TRBV7-2
TGTGCCAGCAGCTTAGATACGGGAGCTCCCTACGAGCAGTACTTC
CASSLDTGAPYEQYF
>.|many|TRBJ1-1|TRBV6-5
TGTGCCAGCAGTTACGTCAGGGGACTGTGGAACACTGAAGCTTTCTTT
CASSYVRGLWNTEAFF
>TRBD2|many|TRBJ2-1|TRBV12-3/TRBV12-4
TGTGCCAGTTGGGAGAGCGGGAGCTCCTACAATGAGCAGTTCTTC
CASWESGSSYNEQFF
>.|.|TRBJ2-7|TRBV12-3/TRBV12-4
TGTGCCAGCAGTTTCACCGGGGCAGGGGATGAGCAGTACTTC
CASSFTGAGDEQYF
>TRBD2|.|TRBJ2-5|TRBV5-1
TGTGCCAGCAGCCGTACTAGCGACGGGGGGCAAGAGACCCAGTACTTC
CASSRTSDGGQETQYF
>TRBD1|once|TRBJ1-6|TRBV5-4
TGTGCCAGCAGCTTGGCGACAGGGAATTCACCCCTCCACTTT
CASSLATGNSPLHF
>TRBD2|many|TRBJ2-3|TRBV20-1
TGCAGTGCTAGAGATCTAGCGGGGGGCACAGATACGCAGTATTTT
CSARDLAGGTDTQYF
>TRBD1|many|TRBJ1-2|TRBV11-2
TGTGCCAGCAGCTCAGCAGACAGGGGGCTCAATGGCTACACCTTC
CASSSADRGLNGYTF
>.|many|TRBJ2-2|TRBV5-4
TGTGCCAGCAGCTCTGCCGTTGGGTCGCGCACCGGGGAGCTGTTTTTT
CASSSAVGSRTGELFF
>.|few|TRBJ1-5|TRBV10-3
TGTGCCATCAGTGAGTCACTAAATCAGCCCCAGCATTTT
CAISESLNQPQHF
>.|many|TRBJ2-7|TRBV7-2
TGTGCCAGCAGCTTCCCGGGATTCACCTACGAGCAGTACTTC
CASSFPGFTYEQYF
>.|many|TRBJ1-1|TRBV5-6
TGTGCCAGCAGCGTCACCGGGGCACCGAGAACTGAAGCTTTCTTT
CASSVTGAPRTEAFF
>TRBD1|many|TRBJ2-7|TRBV12-3/TRBV12-4
TGTGCCAGCAGTTTGGGACAGGGGCGAATCTACGAGCAGTACTTC
CASSLGQGRIYEQYF